Listed below are T cell receptor beta chains from one sample, sequenced in a study of blood T cell repertoires in COVID-19. Method: immunoSEQ multiplex PCR; TCRdb's copy keeps in-frame clones and lacks some. The table has 180,000 or so clones, 89% seen once. What was sequenced was PBMCs or T cells enriched from blood (not recorded which). The receptor source for this set is a woman aged 18-29 years who had recovered from COVID-19. Both conserved end residues are part of each CDR3. D genes are given only for firm matches. A row's size may be missing; if present it is once, few, many or a size class.

len: 15
abundance: -
v_gene: TRBV19
j_gene: TRBJ1-1
d_gene: -
CDR3nt: TGTGCCAGTAGTATAGCCGCGGGCCAGAACACTGAAGCTTTCTTT
CDR3aa: CASSIAAGQNTEAFF

len: 14
abundance: -
v_gene: TRBV5-1
j_gene: TRBJ2-7
d_gene: -
CDR3nt: TGCGCCAGCAGCTTACAGGAAAGGGGCTACGAGCAGTACTTC
CDR3aa: CASSLQERGYEQYF

len: 16
abundance: -
v_gene: TRBV4-1
j_gene: TRBJ1-1
d_gene: -
CDR3nt: TGCGCCAGCCAGCAAGAGGGAACGGGGAGTCGGACTGAAGCTTTCTTT
CDR3aa: CASQQEGTGSRTEAFF

len: 14
abundance: once
v_gene: TRBV5-5
j_gene: TRBJ2-7
d_gene: TRBD2
CDR3nt: TGTGCCAGCGGGCTAGCGGGACGCTCCTACGAGCAGTACTTC
CDR3aa: CASGLAGRSYEQYF

len: 15
abundance: few
v_gene: TRBV6-5
j_gene: TRBJ2-7
d_gene: -
CDR3nt: TGTGCCAGCAGTCGCCCCGGGATAGGCAACTACGAGCAGTACTTC
CDR3aa: CASSRPGIGNYEQYF

len: 17
abundance: -
v_gene: TRBV3-1/TRBV3-2
j_gene: TRBJ2-3
d_gene: TRBD1
CDR3nt: TGTGCCAGCATCCGGGACAGGGATTTTAGCCCCACAGATACGCAGTATTTT
CDR3aa: CASIRDRDFSPTDTQYF

len: 15
abundance: -
v_gene: TRBV6-2/TRBV6-3
j_gene: TRBJ2-6
d_gene: -
CDR3nt: TGTGCCAGCAGTTACAGCTCCTCTGGGGCCAACGTCCTGACTTTC
CDR3aa: CASSYSSSGANVLTF

len: 15
abundance: -
v_gene: TRBV5-4
j_gene: TRBJ2-3
d_gene: -
CDR3nt: TGTGCCAGCAGCCTGGGACTGGAATACACAGATACGCAGTATTTT
CDR3aa: CASSLGLEYTDTQYF

len: 13
abundance: -
v_gene: TRBV28
j_gene: TRBJ1-4
d_gene: -
CDR3nt: TGTGCCAGCAGTTTCGCAGGTCATGAAAAACTGTTTTTT
CDR3aa: CASSFAGHEKLFF

len: 15
abundance: -
v_gene: TRBV7-2
j_gene: TRBJ2-7
d_gene: TRBD1
CDR3nt: TGTGCCAGCAGCTTAGTAGGGACAGGCGTCTACGAGCAGTACTTC
CDR3aa: CASSLVGTGVYEQYF

len: 17
abundance: once
v_gene: TRBV28
j_gene: TRBJ2-1
d_gene: TRBD2
CDR3nt: TGTGCCAGCAGTTTAATCCTGGGGGCTAGCGGGTACAATGAGCAGTTCTTC
CDR3aa: CASSLILGASGYNEQFF

len: 13
abundance: -
v_gene: TRBV12-3/TRBV12-4
j_gene: TRBJ2-3
d_gene: -
CDR3nt: TGTGCCAGCACCATCGGGACTACAGATACGCAGTATTTT
CDR3aa: CASTIGTTDTQYF

len: 15
abundance: -
v_gene: TRBV3-1/TRBV3-2
j_gene: TRBJ2-1
d_gene: TRBD2
CDR3nt: TGTGCCAGCAGCCAACAGACTAGCGGATACAATGAGCAGTTCTTC
CDR3aa: CASSQQTSGYNEQFF

len: 18
abundance: -
v_gene: TRBV11-2
j_gene: TRBJ2-7
d_gene: TRBD2
CDR3nt: TGTGCCAGCAGCTCACCCCTCGGACTAGCGGGAGCGGTTCGCGAGCAGTACTTC
CDR3aa: CASSSPLGLAGAVREQYF

len: 20
abundance: -
v_gene: TRBV7-8
j_gene: TRBJ2-7
d_gene: TRBD2
CDR3nt: TGTGCCAGCAGCAGACCCGGTAGGACTAGCGGGAGGGGGCTTGAGTACGAGCAGTACTTC
CDR3aa: CASSRPGRTSGRGLEYEQYF

len: 15
abundance: -
v_gene: TRBV7-8
j_gene: TRBJ1-5
d_gene: -
CDR3nt: TGTGCCAGCAGCTTAGGACGGGGAACCGGGCAGCCCCAGCATTTT
CDR3aa: CASSLGRGTGQPQHF

len: 15
abundance: once
v_gene: TRBV29-1
j_gene: TRBJ2-1
d_gene: -
CDR3nt: TGCAGCGCCCGACCCGATGCGGGCTCCTACAATGAGCAGTTCTTC
CDR3aa: CSARPDAGSYNEQFF

len: 16
abundance: -
v_gene: TRBV25-1
j_gene: TRBJ2-3
d_gene: TRBD1
CDR3nt: TGTGCCAGCCAGGGCCCTTACAGGGGGTCGACAGATACGCAGTATTTT
CDR3aa: CASQGPYRGSTDTQYF

len: 15
abundance: -
v_gene: TRBV15
j_gene: TRBJ2-3
d_gene: -
CDR3nt: TGTGCCACCAGCAGAGCGGAGCCGACCACAGATACGCAGTATTTT
CDR3aa: CATSRAEPTTDTQYF

len: 14
abundance: once
v_gene: TRBV7-9
j_gene: TRBJ2-2
d_gene: -
CDR3nt: TGTGCCAGCAGCGGTAGTTCCTACACCGGGGAGCTGTTTTTT
CDR3aa: CASSGSSYTGELFF

len: 13
abundance: -
v_gene: TRBV7-9
j_gene: TRBJ1-1
d_gene: -
CDR3nt: TGTGCCAGCAGCTTACGGAGGGACACTGAAGCTTTCTTT
CDR3aa: CASSLRRDTEAFF

len: 15
abundance: -
v_gene: TRBV27
j_gene: TRBJ2-4
d_gene: -
CDR3nt: TGTGCCAGCAGTTCCTACACAGGGTCCCCACTAGGCCAGTACTTC
CDR3aa: CASSSYTGSPLGQYF